This TCR beta chain was captured by sequencing in a study of identical twins. One entry per CDR3 protein, called by TCRdb with MiXCR from the 5' RACE reads. The repertoire holds 500,000 to 550,000 distinct CDR3 sequences, with under 25% as singletons. The CDR3 sequence is 13 residues long. Germline V gene lookup returns CDR1 SNHLY and CDR2 FYNNEI. V lost 7 bases and J 3 bases, leaving 10 bases between the germline ends. These data are also associated with another study on T cells expressing NK-cell markers.

Sequencing was carried out using CD4+ T cells sorted from blood. This sequence originates from a woman aged 18 to 35 in good health. The V and J genes are TRBV2 and TRBJ2-1; tentative D call: TRBD1 (5 bases). CDR3 DNA sequence: TGTGCCAGCAAAGAAGACAGCTACAATGAGCAGTTCTTC. Translation gives CASKEDSYNEQFF.